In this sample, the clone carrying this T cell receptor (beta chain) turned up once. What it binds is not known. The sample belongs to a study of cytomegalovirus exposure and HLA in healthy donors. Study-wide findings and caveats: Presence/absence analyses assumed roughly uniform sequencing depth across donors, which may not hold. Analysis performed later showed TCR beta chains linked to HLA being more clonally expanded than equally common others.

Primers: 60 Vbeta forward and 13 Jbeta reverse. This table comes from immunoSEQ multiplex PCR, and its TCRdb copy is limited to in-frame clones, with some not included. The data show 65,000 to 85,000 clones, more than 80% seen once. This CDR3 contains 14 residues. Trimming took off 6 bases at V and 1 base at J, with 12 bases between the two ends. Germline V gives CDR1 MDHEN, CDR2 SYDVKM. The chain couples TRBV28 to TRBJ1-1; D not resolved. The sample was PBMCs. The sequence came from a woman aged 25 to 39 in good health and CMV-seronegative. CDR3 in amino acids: CASRPDIKNTEAFF. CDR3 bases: TGTGCCAGCAGACCAGATATAAAGAACACTGAAGCTTTCTTT.